The source of this T cell receptor (beta chain) is a study of T-cell memory formation after mild COVID-19. Study information: Largely donor-specific TCR clusters were found.

V lost 5 bases and J lost 4; bases outside the gene matches: 4. Germline CDR1 reads DFQATT; CDR2 reads SNEGSKA (reference sequence). This CDR3 is built from 13 residues. Whole-study findings and limits: From day 15 to 85, contracting clones were balanced between CD4 and CD8, whereas later expanders leaned toward CD4+.

TCRdb ran MiXCR on the 5' RACE reads and lists one entry per CDR3 protein. This table has around 450,000 distinct CDR3 sequences, approximately 24% appearing once. This clonotype turned up a few times. The antigen is unknown. V gene TRBV20-1 combines with J gene TRBJ1-5, with TRBD1 identical over 8 bases. The origin of this receptor is an adult woman who had mild COVID-19 (a few samples of this study predate the infection). Cell type and time point are not known. The sequencing sample was made of PBMCs or a T cell subset sorted from them (not recorded which). This chain's CDR3 is CSADRGPNQPQHF. Written as DNA, the CDR3 is TGCAGTGCTGACAGGGGTCCTAATCAGCCCCAGCATTTT.